Listed below are T cell receptor beta chains from one sample, sequenced in a study of T-cell memory formation after mild COVID-19. MiXCR, applied by TCRdb to the 5' RACE reads, yields one record per CDR3 protein. Among around 390,000 distinct CDR3 sequences listed, about a sixth were seen once. The sample comprised PBMCs or a T cell subset sorted from them (not recorded which). The receptors were sampled from a man aged 18 to 30 who had mild COVID-19 (a few samples of this study predate the infection). Cell type and time point are not known. CDR3s include the opening cysteine and the closing phenylalanine or tryptophan. The D gene is left open where the match is weak. Size values are once, few and many counts, or a class for expanded clones, and some rows have none.

cdr3_length	d_call	j_call	v_call	clone_size	cdr3_aa	cdr3_nt
11	TRBD1	TRBJ2-7	TRBV7-9	few	CASSQGVEQYF	TGTGCCAGCAGCCAGGGGGTAGAGCAGTACTTC
15	TRBD1	TRBJ1-1	TRBV10-3	NA	CAISLDRAGDTEAFF	TGTGCCATCAGTCTTGACAGGGCGGGGGACACTGAAGCTTTCTTT
13	NA	TRBJ2-5	TRBV20-1	NA	CSALGTLQETQYF	TGCAGTGCTCTCGGGACACTTCAAGAGACCCAGTACTTC
13	NA	TRBJ2-5	TRBV4-3	NA	CASSPQSGETQYF	TGCGCCAGCAGCCCACAAAGTGGAGAGACCCAGTACTTC
16	TRBD1	TRBJ2-2	TRBV5-1	NA	CASTGRGQGAAGELFF	TGCGCCAGCACCGGGAGGGGACAGGGGGCCGCCGGGGAGCTGTTTTTT
15	TRBD2	TRBJ2-5	TRBV7-2	NA	CASSPTSVNKETQYF	TGTGCCAGCAGCCCCACTAGCGTCAATAAAGAGACCCAGTACTTC
15	NA	TRBJ1-5	TRBV15	few	CATSFLEGSNQPQHF	TGTGCCACCAGCTTCCTCGAGGGTAGCAATCAGCCCCAGCATTTT
13	TRBD1	TRBJ1-1	TRBV20-1	NA	CSATRTGVTEAFF	TGCAGTGCTACGCGAACAGGGGTCACTGAAGCTTTCTTT
16	NA	TRBJ2-3	TRBV9	NA	CASSVGATTSTDTQYF	TGTGCCAGCAGCGTAGGAGCCACCACTAGCACAGATACGCAGTATTTT
16	TRBD1	TRBJ1-6	TRBV6-5	few	CASSYSAGQGHSPLHF	TGTGCCAGCAGTTACTCGGCGGGACAGGGGCATTCACCCCTCCACTTT
16	NA	TRBJ1-1	TRBV4-2	few	CASSQDPLVENTEAFF	TGTGCCAGCAGCCAGGACCCATTGGTTGAGAACACTGAAGCTTTCTTT
16	TRBD1	TRBJ2-2	TRBV20-1	many	CSARDGGQPMTGELFF	TGCAGTGCTAGAGATGGGGGACAGCCCATGACCGGGGAGCTGTTTTTT
15	NA	TRBJ1-6	TRBV6-5	NA	CASSYSSGHKGPLHF	TGTGCCAGCAGTTACTCGTCTGGGCACAAAGGGCCCCTCCACTTT
15	NA	TRBJ2-1	TRBV7-6	NA	CDSSLGSSSYNEQFF	TGTGACAGCAGCTTAGGTAGCAGCTCCTACAATGAGCAGTTCTTC
16	TRBD1	TRBJ2-6	TRBV7-9	few	CASSRGGLGDRGFLTF	TGTGCCAGCAGCCGTGGTGGTCTCGGGGACAGGGGCTTCCTGACTTTC
15	NA	TRBJ2-1	TRBV4-1	NA	CASSPLGQGSNEQFF	TGCGCCAGCAGCCCACTCGGTCAGGGGTCCAATGAGCAGTTCTTC
18	TRBD2	TRBJ2-3	TRBV4-1	once	CASSRQPGLAGTTDTQYF	TGCGCCAGCAGCCGACAACCCGGACTAGCGGGGACCACAGATACGCAGTATTTT